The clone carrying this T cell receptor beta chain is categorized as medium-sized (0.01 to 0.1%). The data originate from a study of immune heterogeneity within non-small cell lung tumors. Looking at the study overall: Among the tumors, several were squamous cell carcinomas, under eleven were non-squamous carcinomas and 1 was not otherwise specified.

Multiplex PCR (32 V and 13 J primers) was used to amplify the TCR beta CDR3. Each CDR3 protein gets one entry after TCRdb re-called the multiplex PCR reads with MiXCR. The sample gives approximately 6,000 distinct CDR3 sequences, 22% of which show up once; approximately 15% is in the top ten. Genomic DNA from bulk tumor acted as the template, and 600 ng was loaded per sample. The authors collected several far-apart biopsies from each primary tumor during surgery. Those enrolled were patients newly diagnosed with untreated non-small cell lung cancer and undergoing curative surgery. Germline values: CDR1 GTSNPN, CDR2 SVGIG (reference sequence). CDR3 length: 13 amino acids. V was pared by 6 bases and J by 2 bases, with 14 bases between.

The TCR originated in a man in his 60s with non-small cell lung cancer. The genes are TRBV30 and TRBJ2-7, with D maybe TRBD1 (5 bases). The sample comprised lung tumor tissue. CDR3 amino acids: CACKQAGTYEQYF. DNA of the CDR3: TGTGCCTGCAAACAGGCTGGAACCTACGAGCAGTACTTC.